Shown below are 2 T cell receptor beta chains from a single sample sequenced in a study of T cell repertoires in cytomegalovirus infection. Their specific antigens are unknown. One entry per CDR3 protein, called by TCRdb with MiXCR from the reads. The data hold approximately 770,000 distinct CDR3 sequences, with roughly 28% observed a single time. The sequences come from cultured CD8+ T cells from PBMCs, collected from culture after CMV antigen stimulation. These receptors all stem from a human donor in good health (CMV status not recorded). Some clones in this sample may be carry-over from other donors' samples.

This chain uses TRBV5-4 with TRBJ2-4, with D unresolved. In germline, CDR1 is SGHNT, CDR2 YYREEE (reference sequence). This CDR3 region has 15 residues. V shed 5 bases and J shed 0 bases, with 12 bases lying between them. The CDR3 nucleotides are TGTGCCAGCAGGTCTCAGGATAAAGCCAAAAACATTCAGTACTTC. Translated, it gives CASRSQDKAKNIQYF.

CDR3 in DNA: TGTGCCAGCAGCCACCCTAGCGGGGGAGAGTACTTC. Translation: CASSHPSGGEYF. V gene TRBV7-8 combines with J gene TRBJ2-5, with 10 bases matching TRBD2. This CDR3 region has 12 residues. With V trimmed by 5 bases and J by 12 bases, 6 bases remained unmatched. Per germline, CDR1 SGHVS and CDR2 FQNEAQ.